These 5 T cell receptor beta chains originate from one sample sequenced in a study of T cell responses to AZD1222 COVID-19 vaccine. Using immunoSEQ multiplex PCR, the repertoire was profiled, and TCRdb retains in-frame clones only, with some absent. Of about 150,000 clones in the sample, over 75% were seen once. The material was peripheral blood, obtained on day 0 of AZD1222 vaccination. These receptor sequences come from an adult in good health.

This clone showed up just once. The rearrangement links TRBV6-6 to TRBJ1-6; D is unresolved. CDR1 is MNHNY and CDR2 is SVGAGI in the germline V gene (reference sequence). With 6 bases removed from V and 5 bases from J, the gap between germline ends came to 14 bases. The CDR3 runs to 15 residues. The chain's CDR3 is CASSEPTENNSPLHF. The CDR3 DNA follows: TGTGCCAGCAGCGAACCGACGGAAAATAATTCACCCCTCCACTTT.

The chain couples TRBV7-2 to TRBJ1-6; 8 bases map to TRBD1. CDR1 SGHTA and CDR2 FQGNSA come from the germline V gene. With 9 bases clipped from V and 8 bases from J, the junction kept 9 bases outside the gene matches. The CDR3 is 14 amino acids. The CDR3 is CASRQGLTDSPLHF. CDR3 DNA sequence: TGTGCCAGTAGACAGGGGTTAACTGATTCACCCCTCCACTTT.

The rearrangement uses TRBV10-3 and TRBJ1-3, with D uncertain. CDR3 length equals 16 residues. Trimming removed 4 bases at V and 0 bases at J, with 13 bases between. Germline V gives CDR1 ENHRY, CDR2 SYGVKD. CDR3 sequence reads: CAISGSPGLSGNTIYF. The CDR3 DNA follows: TGTGCCATCAGTGGTAGCCCGGGCCTCTCTGGAAACACCATATATTTT.

The rearrangement uses TRBV18 and TRBJ2-7, with a tentative D call TRBD1 (7 bases). Trimming removed 3 bases at V and 7 bases at J, with 16 bases between. In germline, CDR1 is KGHSH, CDR2 LQKENI. The CDR3 contains 14 residues. The CDR3 is CASSPKQGTGEQYF. The CDR3 DNA reads TGTGCCAGCTCACCTAAACAGGGGACTGGGGAGCAGTACTTC.

The rearrangement joins TRBV19 to TRBJ2-5; 7 nucleotides line up with TRBD2. CDR1 is LNHDA and CDR2 is SQIVND in the germline V gene (reference sequence). The junction had 7 bases not matched to a gene; V was cut back by 4 bases and J by 5 bases. The CDR3 spans 14 residues. The CDR3 region has the DNA TGTGCCAGTAGTACTAGTGGGGGGGAGGAGACCCAGTACTTC. Translated, it gives CASSTSGGEETQYF.